This TCR beta chain came from a study of healthy donors' naive CD4 and CD8 T cells. Study at large: TCR alpha primers covered all functional IMGT alpha gene variants.

Study findings and constraints: Possible naive T cell homeostatic proliferation bias remained unaddressed. Negatively charged CDR3s marked CD8+ lineage; positively charged CDR3s marked CD4+ lineage.

In regard to this clonotype: The antigen is not known.

TCR libraries were built from 450 to 650 ng of total RNA by linear amplification. TCRdb re-called the reads through MiXCR, storing one row per CDR3 protein. The data show 150,000 to 200,000 distinct CDR3 sequences, about four fifths seen once. The V and J ends lost 3 bases and 2 bases, in that order; junction bases with no gene match: 1. Germline V lookup: CDR1 SQVTM, CDR2 ANQGSEA. The CDR3 extends over 13 amino acids. The source of this sequence is a pool of human donors in good health; the sample pools cells from several healthy donors. The J gene is TRBJ2-1, the V gene TRBV29-1, with 7 bases aligning to TRBD1. Sequencing input: naive CD4+ and CD8+ T cells sorted from blood, pooled from several donors. In DNA form, the CDR3 reads TGCAGCGTTGAGGGACAGACCTACAATGAGCAGTTCTTC. Its protein product is CSVEGQTYNEQFF.